This entry lists 26 T cell receptor beta chains sequenced from one sample in a study of shared clonotypes between healthy human individuals. TCRdb's table, derived via immunoSEQ multiplex PCR, lists solely in-frame clones and lacks some. The profile shows about 1.1 million clones, approximately 77% of them singletons. Sequencing was performed on memory CD4+ T cells from PBMCs. Specified subset: CD45RA-negative fraction. All receptors come from a man between 18 and 29 years old in good health. Some clones in this sample may be carry-over from other donors' samples.

J is TRBJ1-3 and V is TRBV30, with D possibly being TRBD1 (6 bases). Germline CDR1 is GTSNPN and CDR2 is SVGIG (reference sequence). This CDR3 contains 14 residues. V lost 4 bases, J lost 0 bases, and 10 bases lay in between. The CDR3 sequence: CAWKQGYSGNTIYF. The CDR3 coding sequence is TGTGCCTGGAAACAGGGCTACTCTGGAAACACCATATATTTT.

This rearrangement joins TRBV4-2 to TRBJ2-5, with D perhaps matching TRBD2 (6 bases). Germline-derived CDR1 and CDR2 are LGHNA and YNFKEQ. The CDR3 is made up of 15 amino acids. Trimming cost V 0 bases and J 5 bases, with 13 bases left between them. This chain's CDR3 is CASSQDPVRGETQYF. CDR3 coding DNA: TGTGCCAGCAGCCAAGATCCCGTACGGGGGGAGACCCAGTACTTC.

This clone showed up just a few times. The rearrangement uses TRBV28 and TRBJ2-5; 7 nucleotides align to TRBD1. CDR3 length equals 14 residues. Germline V CDR1 and CDR2: MDHEN, SYDVKM. Germline trimming cut 6 bases from V and 0 bases from J; bases unmatched to any gene: 4. CDR3 loop: CASSLTGYQETQYF. CDR3 in DNA: TGTGCCAGCAGCTTGACAGGGTACCAAGAGACCCAGTACTTC.

In this sample, this clone turned up a few times. The same CDR3 arises from other DNA sequences in this sample as well. This chain joins TRBV6-1 and TRBJ2-7; 8 nucleotides line up with TRBD2. The CDR3 consists of 15 residues. J was trimmed by 3 bases and V by 3 bases; bases with no gene match: 7. Germline CDR1 is MNHNS and CDR2 is SASEGT. The CDR3 coding sequence is TGTGCCAGCAGTGAGGGAGCGGGAGTTCTCTACGAGCAGTACTTC. Protein: CASSEGAGVLYEQYF.

Remarks on this clone: A far larger clone lies a single base away; this is likely a read error. The gene calls are TRBV20-1 and TRBJ2-5; possibly TRBD1 for D (6 bases). CDR1 DFQATT and CDR2 SNEGSKA come from the germline V gene (reference sequence). The CDR3 runs 11 residues. CDR3 DNA sequence: TGCAGCGGACAGTCAGGAGAGACCCAGTACTTC. Protein sequence: CSGQSGETQYF.

V usage is TRBV5-1 and J usage is TRBJ2-3, with D unclear. This CDR3 has 15 amino acids. The germline V and J ends were trimmed by 0 bases and 8 bases, with 16 bases remaining between them. Germline CDR1 SGHRS, CDR2 YFSETQ. The CDR3 reads CASSLGDILGGTQYF. Written as DNA, the CDR3 is TGCGCCAGCAGCTTGGGTGACATCTTAGGTGGTACGCAGTATTTT.

This clone has just a few counts. The chain links TRBV28 to TRBJ1-2, with 8 bases identical to TRBD1. The CDR3 sequence is 13 residues long. With V trimmed by 7 bases and J by 7 bases, 8 bases remained unmatched. The germline CDR1 and CDR2 sequences are MDHEN and SYDVKM. This CDR3 is CASNTAGGFGYTF. CDR3 coding DNA: TGTGCCAGCAACACGGCAGGGGGCTTTGGCTACACCTTC.

Of note for this clone: Within the sample, other DNA sequences also encode this same CDR3. This chain connects TRBV28 to TRBJ1-2; possible D gene TRBD1, 6 bases. The CDR3 loop spans 12 amino acids. With 5 bases removed from V and 5 bases from J, the gap between germline ends came to 9 bases. CDR1 MDHEN and CDR2 SYDVKM come from the germline V gene. The CDR3 nucleotides are TGTGCCAGCAGTCCAACAGGGTATGGCTACACCTTC. Residues: CASSPTGYGYTF.

This clone appeared many times. The chain couples TRBV15 to TRBJ2-5; D is possibly TRBD2 (6 bases). The CDR3 is 17 residues long. V was shortened by 0 bases and J by 5 bases, with 19 bases between the two germline ends. Germline CDR1 is LNHNV and CDR2 is YYDKDF (reference sequence). The CDR3 DNA sequence: TGTGCCACCAGCAGAGATCGGAGTAGGAGGGTGGAGGAGACCCAGTACTTC. Its translation: CATSRDRSRRVEETQYF.

The J gene is TRBJ2-7, the V gene TRBV7-4; TRBD2 is a possible D gene (5 bases). CDR1 SGHVT and CDR2 SQSDAQ come from the germline V gene. CDR3 length: 16 amino acids. Trimming left V 4 bases short and J 5 bases short, with 21 bases between. CDR3 amino acids: CASSYRLTAGENEQYF. In DNA, the CDR3 is TGTGCCAGCAGCTACCGACTCACCGCCGGGGAAAACGAGCAGTACTTC. Filled out from reference TRBV7-4 and TRBJ2-7, the complete variable domain reads GAGVSQSPRYKVAKRGRDVALRCDSISGHVTLYWYRQTLGQGSEVLTYSQSDAQRDKSGRPSGRFSAERPERSVSTLKIQRTEQGDSAVYLCASSYRLTAGENEQYFGPGTRLTVT.

This clone showed up just once. The same CDR3 can be traced to other DNA sequences in this sample. The chain employs TRBV5-5 and TRBJ2-7, with D maybe TRBD1 (5 bases). Germline loops: CDR1 SGHKS, CDR2 YYEKEE (reference sequence). Deletions cut 1 base from V and 2 bases from J, with 7 bases between. This CDR3 is built from 13 residues. The CDR3 region is CASSLQGPYEQYF. The CDR3 bases are TGTGCCAGCAGCTTGCAGGGTCCCTACGAGCAGTACTTC.

This clone has a single count. The rearrangement uses TRBV11-1 and TRBJ2-2; 8 nucleotides agree with TRBD2. Trimming cost V 1 base and J 5 bases; bases outside gene matches: 3. In germline, CDR1 is SGHAT, CDR2 FQDESV (reference sequence). The CDR3 consists of 15 residues. The DNA for the CDR3 is TGTGCCAGCAGCTTAGGAACTAGCGGAACCGGGGAGCTGTTTTTT. It translates to CASSLGTSGTGELFF.

V gene TRBV7-9 combines with J gene TRBJ2-7, with D possibly called TRBD1 or TRBD2 (5 bases each). Trimming took 3 bases from V and 3 from J, leaving 12 bases between them. CDR3 length: 14 amino acids. The germline V gene encodes CDR1 SEHNR and CDR2 FQNEAQ (reference sequence). CDR3 nucleotides: TGTGCCAGCAGCTTCCGGGACCGCCGCTACGAGCAGTACTTC. Protein sequence: CASSFRDRRYEQYF.

This rearrangement joins TRBV7-3 to TRBJ1-1; TRBD1 matches at 9 bases. The trim removed 1 base at V and 2 bases at J, leaving 5 bases unmatched. Germline V gene sequence: CDR1 SGHTA, CDR2 FQGTGA. The CDR3 totals 16 residues. The CDR3, as DNA: TGTGCCAGCAGCTTAATGAGGACAGGGGACAACACTGAAGCTTTCTTT. It is translated as CASSLMRTGDNTEAFF.

This chain connects TRBV27 to TRBJ2-3; TRBD2 agrees at 9 bases. CDR3 length equals 15 residues. J gave up 1 base and V 7 bases, and 6 bases lay outside the gene matches. Germline V CDR1 and CDR2: MNHEY, SMNVEV (reference sequence). CDR3 protein: CASKLQRGGTDTQYF. CDR3 coding DNA: TGTGCCAGCAAACTCCAGCGGGGGGGCACAGATACGCAGTATTTT.

As regards this clone: A read error may explain this, as a much larger clone is one base away. CDR3 protein: CASSLGDSNQPQHF. CDR3 in DNA: TGTGCCAGCAGCTTGGGCGATAGCAATCAGCCCCAGCATTTT. This rearrangement joins TRBV7-8 to TRBJ1-5; D call uncertain. This CDR3 has 14 residues. From germline, CDR1 is SGHVS and CDR2 FQNEAQ. The V and J ends lost 3 bases and 0 bases respectively, with 6 bases between them.

The rearrangement links TRBV5-1 to TRBJ2-2; D not resolved. Germline assignment: CDR1 SGHRS and CDR2 YFSETQ. Trimming stripped 6 bases from V and 6 bases from J, with 15 bases between. The CDR3 runs 14 residues. In DNA, the CDR3 is TGCGCCAGCAAAGCTGGGTTGTCCGCCGGGGAGCTGTTTTTT. It is translated as CASKAGLSAGELFF.

CDR3 region: CASSNGYANYGYTF. The CDR3 DNA sequence: TGTGCCAGCAGTAACGGCTACGCTAACTATGGCTACACCTTC. The genes are TRBV28 and TRBJ1-2; D is ambiguous. CDR3 length: 14 residues. The V gene lost 5 bases and the J gene lost 0 bases, with 10 bases spanning the gap. Germline V gene lookup returns CDR1 MDHEN and CDR2 SYDVKM.

As for this clone: The sample has other DNA sequences that encode this CDR3 too. The CDR3 DNA follows: TGCGCCAGCAGCTTAATAGCGGGATCCTACAATGAGCAGTTCTTC. Amino acid sequence: CASSLIAGSYNEQFF. The chain joins TRBV5-1 to TRBJ2-1; 8 nucleotides line up with TRBD2. This CDR3 has 15 amino acids. With V trimmed by 2 bases and J by 1 base, 2 bases remained unmatched. Germline CDR1 SGHRS, CDR2 YFSETQ.

The CDR3 region has the DNA TGTGCCACCAGCAGAGAGGCAGGGAATCAGCCCCAGCATTTT. Translation gives CATSREAGNQPQHF. The chain carries TRBV15 and TRBJ1-5; a possible D gene is TRBD1 (5 bases). Looked up from germline, CDR1 is LNHNV and CDR2 is YYDKDF (reference sequence). CDR3 length equals 14 residues. Trimming stripped 0 bases from V and 4 bases from J, with 7 bases between.

Of note for this clone: This likely came from a read error, as a far larger clone is one base away. The rearrangement joins TRBV28 to TRBJ1-1; D remains ambiguous. The CDR3 is 11 amino acids. Trimming cost V 6 bases and J 3 bases, with 5 bases left between them. Germline V gene data show CDR1 as MDHEN and CDR2 as SYDVKM. CDR3 in amino acids: CASRRDTEAFF. CDR3 DNA sequence: TGTGCCAGCAGGAGGGACACTGAAGCTTTCTTT.

This clone has ten or more counts. This same CDR3 is encoded by further DNA sequences in the sample. The chain has TRBV9 and TRBJ2-3; 7 bases are a match to TRBD2. The CDR3 is 15 residues long. V trimming: 3 bases; J trimming: 0 bases; junction bases outside the gene matches: 4. Germline CDR1 and CDR2: SGDLS and YYNGEE. CDR3 amino acids: CASSAQAGSTDTQYF. CDR3 DNA: TGTGCCAGCAGCGCACAAGCGGGAAGCACAGATACGCAGTATTTT.

This sequence joins TRBV5-1 and TRBJ1-1, with a possible D match to TRBD1 (6 bases). The CDR3 is 14 amino acids. The germline CDR1 and CDR2 sequences are SGHRS and YFSETQ. With 2 bases removed from V and 3 bases from J, the gap between germline ends came to 11 bases. The CDR3 is CASSFGGWDTEAFF. For the CDR3, the DNA is TGCGCCAGCAGCTTTGGGGGCTGGGACACTGAAGCTTTCTTT.

This sequence joins TRBV6-5 and TRBJ2-1; 9 bases align to TRBD2. J lost 5 bases, V lost 5 bases, and 7 bases had no gene match. From germline, CDR1 is MNHEY and CDR2 SVGAGI. The CDR3 consists of 15 residues. Here the CDR3 DNA reads TGTGCCAGCAGTCAACCGGGACTAGCAGACAATGAGCAGTTCTTC. Encoded protein: CASSQPGLADNEQFF.

This chain connects TRBV2 to TRBJ2-7, with D possibly being TRBD2 (6 bases). The CDR3 is 14 residues long. Germline V gene sequence: CDR1 SNHLY, CDR2 FYNNEI. Trimming removed 3 bases from V and 2 bases from J, with 11 bases in between. In DNA, the CDR3 is TGTGCCAGCAGTGACGGGACTGCAACCTACGAGCAGTACTTC. Protein: CASSDGTATYEQYF.

This chain connects TRBV7-3 to TRBJ2-3, with D possibly TRBD2 on 6 matching bases. V was cut by 2 bases and J by 0 bases, with 9 bases left in between. Per germline, CDR1 SGHTA and CDR2 FQGTGA. The CDR3 covers 15 residues. Here the CDR3 DNA reads TGTGCCAGCAGCTTAGTTAGCGGTAGCACAGATACGCAGTATTTT. The encoded protein is CASSLVSGSTDTQYF.